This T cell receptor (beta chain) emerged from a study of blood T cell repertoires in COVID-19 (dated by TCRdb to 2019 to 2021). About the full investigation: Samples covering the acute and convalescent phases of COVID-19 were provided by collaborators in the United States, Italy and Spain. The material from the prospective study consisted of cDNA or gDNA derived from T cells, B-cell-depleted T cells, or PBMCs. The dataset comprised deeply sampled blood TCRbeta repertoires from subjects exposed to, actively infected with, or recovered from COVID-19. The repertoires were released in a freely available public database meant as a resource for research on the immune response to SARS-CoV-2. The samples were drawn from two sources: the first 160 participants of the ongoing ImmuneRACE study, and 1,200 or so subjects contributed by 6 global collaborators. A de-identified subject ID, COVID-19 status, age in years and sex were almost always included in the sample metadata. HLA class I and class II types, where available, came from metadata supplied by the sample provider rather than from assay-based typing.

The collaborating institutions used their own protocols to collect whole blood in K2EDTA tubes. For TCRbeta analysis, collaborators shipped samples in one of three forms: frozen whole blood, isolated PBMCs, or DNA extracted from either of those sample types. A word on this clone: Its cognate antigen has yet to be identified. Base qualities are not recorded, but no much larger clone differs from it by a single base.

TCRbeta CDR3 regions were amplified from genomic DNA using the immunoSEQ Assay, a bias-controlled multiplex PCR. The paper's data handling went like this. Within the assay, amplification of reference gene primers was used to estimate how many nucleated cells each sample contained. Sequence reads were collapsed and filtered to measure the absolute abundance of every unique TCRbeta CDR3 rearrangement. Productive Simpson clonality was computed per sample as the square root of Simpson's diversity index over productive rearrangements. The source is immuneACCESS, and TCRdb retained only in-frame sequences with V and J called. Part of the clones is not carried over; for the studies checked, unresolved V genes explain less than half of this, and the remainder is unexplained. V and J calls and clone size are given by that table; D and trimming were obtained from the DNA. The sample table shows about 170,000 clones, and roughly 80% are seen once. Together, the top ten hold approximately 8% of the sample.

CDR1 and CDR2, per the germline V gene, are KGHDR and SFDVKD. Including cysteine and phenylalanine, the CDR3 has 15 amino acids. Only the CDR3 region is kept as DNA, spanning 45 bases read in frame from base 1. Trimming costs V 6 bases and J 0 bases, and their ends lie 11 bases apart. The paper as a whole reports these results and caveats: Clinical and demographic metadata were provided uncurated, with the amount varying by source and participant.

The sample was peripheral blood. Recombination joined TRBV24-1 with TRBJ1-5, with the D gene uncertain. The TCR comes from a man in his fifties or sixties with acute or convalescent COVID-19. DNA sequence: TGTGCCACCAGTAGTAAGGAGGCTAGCAATCAGCCCCAGCATTTT. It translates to CATSSKEASNQPQHF.